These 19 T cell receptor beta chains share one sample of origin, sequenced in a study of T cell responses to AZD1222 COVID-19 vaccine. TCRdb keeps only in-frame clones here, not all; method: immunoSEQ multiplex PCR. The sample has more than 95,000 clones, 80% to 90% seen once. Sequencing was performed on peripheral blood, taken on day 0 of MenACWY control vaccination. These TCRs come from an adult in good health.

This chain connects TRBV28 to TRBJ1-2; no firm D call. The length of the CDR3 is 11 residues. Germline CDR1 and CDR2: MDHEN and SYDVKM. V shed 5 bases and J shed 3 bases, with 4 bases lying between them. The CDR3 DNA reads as TGTGCCAGCAGTCCTCACTATGGCTACACCTTC. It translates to CASSPHYGYTF.

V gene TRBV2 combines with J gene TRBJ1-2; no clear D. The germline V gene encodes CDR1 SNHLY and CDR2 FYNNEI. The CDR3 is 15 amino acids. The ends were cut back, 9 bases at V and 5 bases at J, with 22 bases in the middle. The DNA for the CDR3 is TGTGCCAGTGGTCCCCCAGAGGGCGGTCCGTATGGCTACACCTTC. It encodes CASGPPEGGPYGYTF. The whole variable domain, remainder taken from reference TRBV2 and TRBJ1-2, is EPEVTQTPSHQVTQMGQEVILRCVPISNHLYFYWYRQILGQKVEFLVSFYNNEISEKSEIFDDQFSVERPDGSNFTLKIRSTKLEDSAMYFCASGPPEGGPYGYTFGSGTRLTVV.

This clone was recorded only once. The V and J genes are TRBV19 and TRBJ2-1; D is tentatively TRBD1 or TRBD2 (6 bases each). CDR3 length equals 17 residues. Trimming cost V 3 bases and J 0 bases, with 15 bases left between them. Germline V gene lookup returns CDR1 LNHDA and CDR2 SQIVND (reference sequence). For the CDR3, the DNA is TGTGCCAGTAGTATTACCACAGGGAGGAGCTCCTACAATGAGCAGTTCTTC. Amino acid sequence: CASSITTGRSSYNEQFF.

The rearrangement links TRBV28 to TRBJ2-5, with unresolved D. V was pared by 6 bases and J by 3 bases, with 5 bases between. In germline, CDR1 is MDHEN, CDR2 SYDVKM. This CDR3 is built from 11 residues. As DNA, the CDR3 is TGTGCCAGCAGCCACGAAGAGACCCAGTACTTC. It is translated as CASSHEETQYF.

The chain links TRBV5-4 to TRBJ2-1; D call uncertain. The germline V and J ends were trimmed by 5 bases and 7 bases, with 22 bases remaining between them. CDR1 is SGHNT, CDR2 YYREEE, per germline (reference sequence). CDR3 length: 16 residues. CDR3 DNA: TGTGCCAGCAGTATCACATCCGGTACTCGGGTTAATGAGCAGTTCTTC. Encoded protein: CASSITSGTRVNEQFF.

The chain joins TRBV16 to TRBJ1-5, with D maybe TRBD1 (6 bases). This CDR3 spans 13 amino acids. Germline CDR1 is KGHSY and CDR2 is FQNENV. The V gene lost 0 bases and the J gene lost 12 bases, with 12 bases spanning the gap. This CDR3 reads CASSQSRQAVQHF. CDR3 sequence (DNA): TGTGCCAGCAGCCAATCCCGACAGGCCGTCCAGCATTTT.

The CDR3 region has the DNA TGTGCCAGCAGCTTCCCCGGGCCTGGAAACACCATATATTTT. Residues: CASSFPGPGNTIYF. The rearrangement joins TRBV7-6 to TRBJ1-3; D not certain. CDR3 length: 14 residues. Trimming stripped 3 bases from V and 2 bases from J, with 8 bases between. The germline CDR1 and CDR2 sequences are SGHVS and FNYEAQ.

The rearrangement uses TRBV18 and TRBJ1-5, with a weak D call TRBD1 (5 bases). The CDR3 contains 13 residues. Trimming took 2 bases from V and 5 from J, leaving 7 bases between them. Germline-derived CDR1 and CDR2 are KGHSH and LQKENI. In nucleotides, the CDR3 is TGTGCCAGCTCACCAGGGGCGGATCAGCCCCAGCATTTT. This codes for CASSPGADQPQHF.

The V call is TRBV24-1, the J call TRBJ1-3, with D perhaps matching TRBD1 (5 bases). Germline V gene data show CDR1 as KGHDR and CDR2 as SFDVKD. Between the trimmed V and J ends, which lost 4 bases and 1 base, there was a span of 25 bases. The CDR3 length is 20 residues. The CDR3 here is CATSDPLGTASLHSGNTIYF. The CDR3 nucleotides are TGTGCCACCAGTGACCCCCTCGGGACGGCCTCTCTTCATTCTGGAAACACCATATATTTT.

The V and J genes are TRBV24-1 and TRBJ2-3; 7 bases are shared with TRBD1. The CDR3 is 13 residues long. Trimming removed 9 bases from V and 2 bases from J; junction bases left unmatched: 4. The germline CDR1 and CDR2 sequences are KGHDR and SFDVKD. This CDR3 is CATQGQTTDTQYF. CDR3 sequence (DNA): TGTGCCACCCAGGGACAGACCACAGATACGCAGTATTTT.

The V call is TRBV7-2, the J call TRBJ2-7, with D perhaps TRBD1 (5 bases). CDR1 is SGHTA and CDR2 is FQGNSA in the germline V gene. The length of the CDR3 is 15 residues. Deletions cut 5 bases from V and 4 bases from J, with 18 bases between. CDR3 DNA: TGTGCCAGCAGCAGGTTCAATGGGGCCCTTTACGAGCAGTACTTC. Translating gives CASSRFNGALYEQYF.

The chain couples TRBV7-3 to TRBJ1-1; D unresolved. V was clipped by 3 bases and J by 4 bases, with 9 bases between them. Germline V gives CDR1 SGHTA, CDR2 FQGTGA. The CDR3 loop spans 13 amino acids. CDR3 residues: CASSFTRGTEAFF. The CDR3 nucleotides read TGTGCCAGCAGCTTTACCCGGGGCACTGAAGCTTTCTTT.

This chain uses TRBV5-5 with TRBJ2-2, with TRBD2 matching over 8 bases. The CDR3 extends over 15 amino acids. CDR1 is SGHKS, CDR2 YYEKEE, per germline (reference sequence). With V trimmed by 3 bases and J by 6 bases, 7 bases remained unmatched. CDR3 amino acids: CASSSPGLGAGELFF. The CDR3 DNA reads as TGTGCCAGCAGCTCCCCGGGACTAGGCGCCGGGGAGCTGTTTTTT.

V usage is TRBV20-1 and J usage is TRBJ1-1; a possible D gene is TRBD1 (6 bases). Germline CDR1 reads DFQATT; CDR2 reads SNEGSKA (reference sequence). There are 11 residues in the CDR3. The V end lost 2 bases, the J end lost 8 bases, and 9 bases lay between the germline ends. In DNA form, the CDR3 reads TGCAGTGCTAGACACAGGGAAGAAGCTTTCTTT. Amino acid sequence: CSARHREEAFF.

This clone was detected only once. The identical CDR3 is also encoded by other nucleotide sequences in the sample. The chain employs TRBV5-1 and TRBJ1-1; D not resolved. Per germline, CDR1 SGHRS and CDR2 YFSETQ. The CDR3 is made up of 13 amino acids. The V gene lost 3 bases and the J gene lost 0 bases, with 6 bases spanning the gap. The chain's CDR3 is CASSSTVNTEAFF. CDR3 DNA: TGCGCCAGCAGCTCCACAGTGAACACTGAAGCTTTCTTT.

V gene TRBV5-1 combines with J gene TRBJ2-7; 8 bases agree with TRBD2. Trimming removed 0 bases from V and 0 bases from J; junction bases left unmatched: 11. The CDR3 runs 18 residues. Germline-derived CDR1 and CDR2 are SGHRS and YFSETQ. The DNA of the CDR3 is TGCGCCAGCAGCTTGGAGGGGAGCGGGGGCCTTAGCTCCTACGAGCAGTACTTC. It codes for CASSLEGSGGLSSYEQYF.

This CDR3 is CASGRGPNTGELFF. CDR3 DNA sequence: TGTGCTAGTGGTAGGGGGCCTAACACCGGGGAGCTGTTTTTT. The V and J genes are TRBV12-5 and TRBJ2-2, with 7 bases aligning to TRBD1. Trimming at V came to 5 bases and at J to 2 bases, leaving 2 bases not matched to a gene. CDR3 length: 14 amino acids. Germline V gene data show CDR1 as LGHNT and CDR2 as FRNRAP.

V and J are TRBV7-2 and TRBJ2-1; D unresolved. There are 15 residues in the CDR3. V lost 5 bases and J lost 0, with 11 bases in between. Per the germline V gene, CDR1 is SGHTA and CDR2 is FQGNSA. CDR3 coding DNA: TGTGCCAGCAGCCCGGACGTTAGCTCCTACAATGAGCAGTTCTTC. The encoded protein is CASSPDVSSYNEQFF. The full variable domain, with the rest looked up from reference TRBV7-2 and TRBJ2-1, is GAGVSQSPSNKVTEKGKDVELRCDPISGHTALYWYRQSLGQGLEFLIYFQGNSAPDKSGLPSDRFSAERTGGSVSTLTIQRTQQEDSAVYLCASSPDVSSYNEQFFGPGTRLTVL.

CDR3 nucleotides: TGTGCCAGCAGCTCGGCGGCGTCCATTAGCACAGATACGCAGTATTTT. Translated: CASSSAASISTDTQYF. V gene TRBV5-4 combines with J gene TRBJ2-3; D is uncertain. Germline V gene data show CDR1 as SGHNT and CDR2 as YYREEE (reference sequence). The CDR3 loop spans 16 amino acids. V was pared by 3 bases and J by 0 bases, with 14 bases between. The full variable domain, in which reference TRBV5-4 and TRBJ2-3 provide the parts outside the CDR3, is ETGVTQSPTHLIKTRGQQVTLRCSSQSGHNTVSWYQQALGQGPQFIFQYYREEENGRGNFPPRFSGLQFPNYSSELNVNALELDDSALYLCASSSAASISTDTQYFGPGTRLTVL.